The T cell receptor (beta chain) described here comes from a study of blood T cell repertoires in COVID-19. Turning to the study itself: Acute and convalescent COVID-19 samples came from the United States, Italy and Spain. Sample material is recorded as cDNA or gDNA derived from T cells, B-cell-depleted T cells, or PBMCs.

Germline V gives CDR1 KGHSH, CDR2 LQKENI. With 3 bases clipped from V and 6 bases from J, the junction kept 1 base outside the gene matches. The CDR3 is 12 amino acids. The authors' processing: Reference gene primer amplification yielded estimated nucleated cell counts. Using immunoSEQ multiplex PCR, the repertoire was profiled, and TCRdb retains in-frame clones only, with some absent. The V and J calls and the clone size are those of that table, but D and trimming were determined from the DNA. The sample yields hundreds of thousands of clones, roughly 85% seen once. The material sequenced was peripheral blood. This TCR was recovered from a woman between 25 and 40 years old with active or convalescent COVID-19. The J gene is TRBJ2-7, the V gene TRBV18; TRBD1 matches 8 bases. The CDR3 DNA reads as TGTGCCAGCTCACCTCAGGGGGCCGAGCAGTACTTC. It encodes CASSPQGAEQYF.